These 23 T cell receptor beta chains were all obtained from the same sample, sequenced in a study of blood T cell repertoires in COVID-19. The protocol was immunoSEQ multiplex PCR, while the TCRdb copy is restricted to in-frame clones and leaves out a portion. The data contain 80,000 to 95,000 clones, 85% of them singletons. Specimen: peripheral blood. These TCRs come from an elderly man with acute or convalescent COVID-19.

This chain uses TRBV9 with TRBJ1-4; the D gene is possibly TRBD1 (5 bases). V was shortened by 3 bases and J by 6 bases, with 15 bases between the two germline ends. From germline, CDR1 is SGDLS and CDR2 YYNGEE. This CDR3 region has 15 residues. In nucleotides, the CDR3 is TGTGCCAGCAGCGCAGAGCGGGGGTTATATGAAAAACTGTTTTTT. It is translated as CASSAERGLYEKLFF. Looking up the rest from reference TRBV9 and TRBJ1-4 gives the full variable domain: DSGVTQTPKHLITATGQRVTLRCSPRSGDLSVYWYQQSLDQGLQFLIQYYNGEERAKGNILERFSAQQFPDLHSELNLSSLELGDSALYFCASSAERGLYEKLFFGSGTQLSVL.

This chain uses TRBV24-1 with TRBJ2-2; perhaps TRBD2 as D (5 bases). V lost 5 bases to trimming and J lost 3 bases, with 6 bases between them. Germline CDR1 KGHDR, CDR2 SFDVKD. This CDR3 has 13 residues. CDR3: CATSGTYTGELFF. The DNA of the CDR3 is TGTGCCACCAGTGGGACTTACACCGGGGAGCTGTTTTTT.

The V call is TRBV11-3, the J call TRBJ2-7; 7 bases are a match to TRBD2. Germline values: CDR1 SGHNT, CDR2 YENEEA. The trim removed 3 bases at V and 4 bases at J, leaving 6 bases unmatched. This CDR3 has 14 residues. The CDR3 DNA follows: TGTGCCAGCAGCTTGGCGGGAGTGGGATACGAGCAGTACTTC. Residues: CASSLAGVGYEQYF. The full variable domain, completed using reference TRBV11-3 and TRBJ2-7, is EAGVVQSPRYKIIEKKQPVAFWCNPISGHNTLYWYLQNLGQGPELLIRYENEEAVDDSQLPKDRFSAERLKGVDSTLKIQPAELGDSAVYLCASSLAGVGYEQYFGPGTRLTVT.

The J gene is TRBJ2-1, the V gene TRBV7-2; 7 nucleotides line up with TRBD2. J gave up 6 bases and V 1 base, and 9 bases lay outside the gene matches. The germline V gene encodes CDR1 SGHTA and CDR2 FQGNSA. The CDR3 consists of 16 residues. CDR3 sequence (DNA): TGTGCCAGCAGCTTAGTCGCGGCGGGAGTTCTCAATGAGCAGTTCTTC. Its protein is CASSLVAAGVLNEQFF.

DNA of the CDR3: TGTGCCAGCAACCCGACGACAGTGGCTTCACCCCTCCACTTT. The encoded protein is CASNPTTVASPLHF. The J gene is TRBJ1-6, the V gene TRBV7-2; possibly TRBD1 for D (5 bases). V lost 7 bases and J 9 bases, leaving 16 bases between the germline ends. Germline V gives CDR1 SGHTA, CDR2 FQGNSA. The CDR3 spans 14 residues.

In DNA, the CDR3 is TGTGCCAGCAGCTCGGGGGGGCCTACACACAATGAGCAGTTCTTC. This encodes CASSSGGPTHNEQFF. This chain links TRBV7-9 with TRBJ2-1; 8 bases are shared with TRBD2. The CDR3 totals 15 residues. V was pared by 4 bases and J by 5 bases, with 7 bases of the junction left unmatched. Looked up from germline, CDR1 is SEHNR and CDR2 is FQNEAQ (reference sequence).

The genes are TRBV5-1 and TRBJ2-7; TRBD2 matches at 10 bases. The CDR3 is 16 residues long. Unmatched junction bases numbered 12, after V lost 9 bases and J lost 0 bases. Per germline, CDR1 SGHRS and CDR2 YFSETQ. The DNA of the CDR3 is TGCGCCACCAAAAGGGTAGCGGGAGGCTTCTCCTACGAGCAGTACTTC. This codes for CATKRVAGGFSYEQYF.

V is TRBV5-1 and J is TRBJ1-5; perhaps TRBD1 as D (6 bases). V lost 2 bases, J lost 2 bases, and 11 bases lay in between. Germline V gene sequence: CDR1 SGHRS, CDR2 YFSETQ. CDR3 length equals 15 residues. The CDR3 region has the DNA TGCGCCAGCAGCTTCACAGGGTCTGGCAATCAGCCCCAGCATTTT. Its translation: CASSFTGSGNQPQHF.

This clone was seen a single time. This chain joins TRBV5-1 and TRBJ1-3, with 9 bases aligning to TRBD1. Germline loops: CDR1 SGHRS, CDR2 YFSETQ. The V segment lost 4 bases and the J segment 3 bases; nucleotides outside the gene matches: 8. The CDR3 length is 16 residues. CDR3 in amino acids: CASSLEQGANGNTIYF. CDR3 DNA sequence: TGCGCCAGCAGCCTCGAACAGGGGGCGAATGGAAACACCATATATTTT.

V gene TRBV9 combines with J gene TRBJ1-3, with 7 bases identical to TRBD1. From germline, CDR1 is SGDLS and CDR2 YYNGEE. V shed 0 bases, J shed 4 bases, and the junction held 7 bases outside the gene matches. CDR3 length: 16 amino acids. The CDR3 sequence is CASSVASGQSGNTIYF. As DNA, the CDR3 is TGTGCCAGCAGCGTAGCTTCGGGACAGTCCGGAAACACCATATATTTT.

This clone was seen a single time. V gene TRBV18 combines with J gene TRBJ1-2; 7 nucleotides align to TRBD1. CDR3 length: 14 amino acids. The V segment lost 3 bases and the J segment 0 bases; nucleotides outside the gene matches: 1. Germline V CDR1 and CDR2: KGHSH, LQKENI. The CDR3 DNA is TGTGCCAGCTCACCGGGACAGCCTAACTATGGCTACACCTTC. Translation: CASSPGQPNYGYTF.

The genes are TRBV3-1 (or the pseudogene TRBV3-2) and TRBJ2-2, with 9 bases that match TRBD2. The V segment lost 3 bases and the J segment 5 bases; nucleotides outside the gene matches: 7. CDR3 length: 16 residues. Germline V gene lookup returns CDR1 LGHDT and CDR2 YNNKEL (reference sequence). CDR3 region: CASSHTAGGGTGELFF. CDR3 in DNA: TGTGCCAGCAGCCATACAGCGGGAGGAGGTACCGGGGAGCTGTTTTTT.

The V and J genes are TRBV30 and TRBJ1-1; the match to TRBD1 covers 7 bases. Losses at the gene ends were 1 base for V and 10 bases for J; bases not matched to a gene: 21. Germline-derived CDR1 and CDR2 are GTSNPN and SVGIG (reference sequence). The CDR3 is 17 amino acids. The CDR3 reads CAWSGGSKDREGPVAFF. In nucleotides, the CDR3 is TGTGCCTGGAGTGGGGGGAGTAAAGACAGGGAAGGCCCGGTAGCTTTCTTT.

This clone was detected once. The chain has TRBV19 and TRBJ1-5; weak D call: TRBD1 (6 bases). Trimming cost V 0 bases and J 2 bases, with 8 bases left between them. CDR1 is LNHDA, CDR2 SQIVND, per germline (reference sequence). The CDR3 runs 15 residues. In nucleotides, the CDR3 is TGTGCCAGTAGTATAGAGCAGGGGCGCAATCAGCCCCAGCATTTT. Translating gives CASSIEQGRNQPQHF.

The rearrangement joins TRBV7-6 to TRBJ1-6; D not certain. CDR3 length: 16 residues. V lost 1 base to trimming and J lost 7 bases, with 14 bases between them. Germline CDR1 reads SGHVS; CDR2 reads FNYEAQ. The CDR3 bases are TGTGCCAGCAGCTTAGATCCCGGGAGCCCAAATTCACCCCTCCACTTT. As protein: CASSLDPGSPNSPLHF.

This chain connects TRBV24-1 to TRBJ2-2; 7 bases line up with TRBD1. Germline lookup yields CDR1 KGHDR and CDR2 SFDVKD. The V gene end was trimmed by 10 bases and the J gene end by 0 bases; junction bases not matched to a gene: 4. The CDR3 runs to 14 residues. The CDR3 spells CATTGASNTGELFF. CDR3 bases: TGTGCCACAACAGGGGCCTCGAACACCGGGGAGCTGTTTTTT.

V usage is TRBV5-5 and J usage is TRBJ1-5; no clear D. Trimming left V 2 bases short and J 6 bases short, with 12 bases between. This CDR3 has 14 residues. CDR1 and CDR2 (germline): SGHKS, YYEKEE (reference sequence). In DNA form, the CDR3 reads TGTGCCAGCAGCTTCTCGACATTTAGTCAGCCCCAGCATTTT. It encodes CASSFSTFSQPQHF.

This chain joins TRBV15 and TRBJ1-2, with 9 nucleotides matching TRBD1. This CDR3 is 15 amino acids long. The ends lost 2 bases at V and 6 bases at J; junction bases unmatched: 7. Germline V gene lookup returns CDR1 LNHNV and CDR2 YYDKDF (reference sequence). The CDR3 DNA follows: TGTGCCACCAGCAGACCGGGGACAGGGATGCATGGCTACACCTTC. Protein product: CATSRPGTGMHGYTF. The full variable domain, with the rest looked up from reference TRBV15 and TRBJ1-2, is DAMVIQNPRYQVTQFGKPVTLSCSQTLNHNVMYWYQQKSSQAPKLLFHYYDKDFNNEADTPDNFQSRRPNTSFCFLDIRSPGLGDTAMYLCATSRPGTGMHGYTFGSGTRLTVV.

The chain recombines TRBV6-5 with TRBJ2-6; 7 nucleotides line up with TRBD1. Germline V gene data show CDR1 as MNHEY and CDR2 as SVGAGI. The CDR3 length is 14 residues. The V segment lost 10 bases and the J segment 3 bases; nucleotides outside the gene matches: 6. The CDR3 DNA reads TGTGCCACGAAACAGGGGTTTGGGGCCAACGTCCTGACTTTC. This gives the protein CATKQGFGANVLTF.

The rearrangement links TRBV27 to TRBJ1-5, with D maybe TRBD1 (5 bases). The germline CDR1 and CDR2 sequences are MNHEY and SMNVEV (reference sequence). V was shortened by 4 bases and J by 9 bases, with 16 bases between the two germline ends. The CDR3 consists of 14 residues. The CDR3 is CASSWEGMGGPQHF. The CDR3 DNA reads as TGTGCCAGCAGTTGGGAGGGGATGGGGGGGCCCCAGCATTTT.

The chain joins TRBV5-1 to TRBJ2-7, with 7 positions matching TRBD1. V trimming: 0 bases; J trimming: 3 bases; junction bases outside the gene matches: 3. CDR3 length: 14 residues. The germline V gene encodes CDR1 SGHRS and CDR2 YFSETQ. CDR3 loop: CASSLEDRNYEQYF. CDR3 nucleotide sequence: TGCGCCAGCAGCTTGGAGGACAGGAACTACGAGCAGTACTTC.

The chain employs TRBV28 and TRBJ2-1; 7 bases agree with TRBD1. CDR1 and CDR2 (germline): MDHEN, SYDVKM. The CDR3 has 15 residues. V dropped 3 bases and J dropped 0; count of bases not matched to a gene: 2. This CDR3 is CASSFPGGSYNEQFF. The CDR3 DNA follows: TGTGCCAGCAGTTTCCCAGGGGGCTCCTACAATGAGCAGTTCTTC.

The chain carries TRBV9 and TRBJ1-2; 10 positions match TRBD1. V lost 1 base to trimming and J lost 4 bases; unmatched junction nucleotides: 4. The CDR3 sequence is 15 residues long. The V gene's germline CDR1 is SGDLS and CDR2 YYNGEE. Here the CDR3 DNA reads TGTGCCAGCAGCGTAACGGGGACAGGGGTCTATGGCTACACCTTC. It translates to CASSVTGTGVYGYTF.